This TCR beta chain was observed in a study of cytomegalovirus exposure and HLA in healthy donors. Study-level findings and limits: Apparent HLA restriction characterized most CMV-associated TCR beta chains in a later analysis. A later analysis found common viral pathogens apparently linked to several of the most significant clusters. Specificity for CMV antigens was confirmed in vitro for three of the CMV-associated chains.

In the PCR, 60 Vbeta and 13 Jbeta primers were used. Authors' analysis steps: Later reanalysis found 80 million or so unique TCR beta chains, roughly 9.9 million of them shared. Assay used: immunoSEQ multiplex PCR; TCRdb lists only in-frame clones, some missing. V and J calls and clone size are given by that table; D and trimming were obtained from the DNA. The table lists 150,000 or so clones, approximately 80% of them singletons, with 5.7% in the top ten. This clone was picked up a small number of times. Its target is unknown. The CDR3 has 14 amino acids. Per germline, CDR1 SEHNR and CDR2 FQNEAQ (reference sequence). Trimming took 2 bases from V and 3 from J, leaving 7 bases between them.

V is TRBV7-9 and J is TRBJ2-2; D not certain. Sequencing used PBMCs. The sequence was collected from a man aged 25 to 45 in good health and CMV-seropositive. As DNA, the CDR3 is TGTGCCAGCAGCTTAACGGGTGACACCGGGGAGCTGTTTTTT. As protein: CASSLTGDTGELFF.